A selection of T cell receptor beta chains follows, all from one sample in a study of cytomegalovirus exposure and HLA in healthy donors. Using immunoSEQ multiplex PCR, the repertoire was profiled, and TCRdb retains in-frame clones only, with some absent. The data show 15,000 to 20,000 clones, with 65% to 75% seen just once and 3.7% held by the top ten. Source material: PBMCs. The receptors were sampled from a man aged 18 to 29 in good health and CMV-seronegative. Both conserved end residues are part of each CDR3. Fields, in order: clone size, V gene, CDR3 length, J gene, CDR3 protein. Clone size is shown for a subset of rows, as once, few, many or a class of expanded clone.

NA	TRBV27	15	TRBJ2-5	CASSPTTGGPETQYF
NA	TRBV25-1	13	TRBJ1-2	CASSLGQGYGYTF
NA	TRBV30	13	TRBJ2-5	CAWSKGSQETQYF
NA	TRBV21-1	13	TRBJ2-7	CAGLGQGAYEQYF
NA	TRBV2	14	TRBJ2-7	CASKRQGAPYEQYF
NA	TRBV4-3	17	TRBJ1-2	CASSQERFGTARYGYTF
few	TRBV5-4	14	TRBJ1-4	CASSLPGRDEKLFF
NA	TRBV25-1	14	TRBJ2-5	CASSPTGTGETQYF
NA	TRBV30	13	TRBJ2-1	CACEREGYNEQFF
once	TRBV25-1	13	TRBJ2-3	CASSWTSTDTQYF
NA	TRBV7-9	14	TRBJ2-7	CASSPDSSSYEQYF
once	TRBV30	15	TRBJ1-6	CAWSGARTGLSPLHF
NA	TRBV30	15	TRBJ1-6	CAWTPPGRVISPLHF
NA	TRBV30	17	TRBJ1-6	CAWKVRQGQDYNSPLHF
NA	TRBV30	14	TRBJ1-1	CAWRGLGSHLEAFF
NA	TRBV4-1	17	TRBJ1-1	CASSQDPRGSKNTEAFF
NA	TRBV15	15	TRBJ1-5	CATSSDRAGNQPQHF
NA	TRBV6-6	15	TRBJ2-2	CASRPIRRDTGELFF
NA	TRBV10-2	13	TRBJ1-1	CASSLTRQEGAFF
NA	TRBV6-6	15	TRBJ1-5	CASSYGRGVDQPQHF
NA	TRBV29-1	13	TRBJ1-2	CSATYRAYYGYTF
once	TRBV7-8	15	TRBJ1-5	CASSLRQGRNQPQHF
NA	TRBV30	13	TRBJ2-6	CAWSHSGANVLTF
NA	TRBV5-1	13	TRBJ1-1	CASSLQGNTEAFF
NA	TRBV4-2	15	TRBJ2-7	CASSQALAGNYEQYF
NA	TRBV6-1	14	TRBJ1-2	CASTEGGGNYGYTF
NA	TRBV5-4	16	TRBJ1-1	CASSGGESWLTAEAFF
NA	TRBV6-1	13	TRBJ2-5	CASRNRGSETQYF
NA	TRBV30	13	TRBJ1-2	CAWRVNRGHGYTF